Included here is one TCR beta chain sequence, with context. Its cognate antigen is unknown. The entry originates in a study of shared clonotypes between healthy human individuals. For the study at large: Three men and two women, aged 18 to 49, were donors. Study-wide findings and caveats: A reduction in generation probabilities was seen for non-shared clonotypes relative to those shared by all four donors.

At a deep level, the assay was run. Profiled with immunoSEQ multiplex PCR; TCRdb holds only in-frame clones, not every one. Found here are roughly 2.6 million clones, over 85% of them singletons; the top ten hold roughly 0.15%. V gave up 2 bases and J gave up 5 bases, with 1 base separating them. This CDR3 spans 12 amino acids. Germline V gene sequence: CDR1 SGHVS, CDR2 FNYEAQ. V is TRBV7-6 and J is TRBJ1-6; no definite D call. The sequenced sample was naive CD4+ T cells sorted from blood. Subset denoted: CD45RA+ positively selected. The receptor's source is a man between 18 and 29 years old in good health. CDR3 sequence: CASSLNNSPLHF. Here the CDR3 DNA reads TGTGCCAGCAGCTTAAATAATTCACCCCTCCACTTT.